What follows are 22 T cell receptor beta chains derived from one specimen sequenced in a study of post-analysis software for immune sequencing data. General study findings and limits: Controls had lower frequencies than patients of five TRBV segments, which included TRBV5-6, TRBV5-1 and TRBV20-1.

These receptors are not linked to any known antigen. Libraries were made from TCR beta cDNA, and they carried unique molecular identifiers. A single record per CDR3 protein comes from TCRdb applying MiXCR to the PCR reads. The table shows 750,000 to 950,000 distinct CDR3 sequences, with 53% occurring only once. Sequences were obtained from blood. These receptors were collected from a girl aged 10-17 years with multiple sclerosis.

The CDR3 DNA sequence: TGTGCCAGCGGTTCCTCTGAGGGATCCCCCTACGAGCAGTACTTC. This sequence encodes CASGSSEGSPYEQYF. The J gene is TRBJ2-7, the V gene TRBV12-3 or TRBV12-4; tentatively, D is TRBD2 (5 bases). Deletions cut 8 bases from V and 2 bases from J, with 19 bases between. The CDR3 contains 15 residues.

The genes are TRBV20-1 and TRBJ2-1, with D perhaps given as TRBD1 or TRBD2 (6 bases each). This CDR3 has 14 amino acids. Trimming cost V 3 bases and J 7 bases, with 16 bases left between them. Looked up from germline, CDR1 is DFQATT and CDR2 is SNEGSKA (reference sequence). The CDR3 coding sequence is TGCAGTGCTAGTCCGGGGGCCGCGAAGAATGAGCAGTTCTTC. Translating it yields CSASPGAAKNEQFF.

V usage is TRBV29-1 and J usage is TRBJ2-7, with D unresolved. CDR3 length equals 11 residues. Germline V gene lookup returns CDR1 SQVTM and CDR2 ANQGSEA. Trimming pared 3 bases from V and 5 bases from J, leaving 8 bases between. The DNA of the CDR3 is TGCAGCGTTGATTTCAGAAACGAGCAGTACTTC. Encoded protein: CSVDFRNEQYF.

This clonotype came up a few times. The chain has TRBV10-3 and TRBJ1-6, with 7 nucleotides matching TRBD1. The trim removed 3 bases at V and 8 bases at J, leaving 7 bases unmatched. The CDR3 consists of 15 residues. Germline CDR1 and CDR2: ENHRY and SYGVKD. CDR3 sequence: CAISDSDRWDSPLHF. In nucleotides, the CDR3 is TGTGCCATCAGTGACTCGGACAGGTGGGATTCACCCCTCCACTTT.

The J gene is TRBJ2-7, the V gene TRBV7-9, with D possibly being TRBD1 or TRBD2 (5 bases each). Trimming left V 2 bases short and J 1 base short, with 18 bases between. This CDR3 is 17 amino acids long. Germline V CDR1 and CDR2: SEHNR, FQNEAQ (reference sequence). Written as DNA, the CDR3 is TGTGCCAGCAGCTTACTAGGGCACGGGACGGGGTCCTACGAGCAGTACTTC. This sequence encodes CASSLLGHGTGSYEQYF. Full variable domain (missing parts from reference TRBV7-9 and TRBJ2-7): DTGVSQNPRHKITKRGQNVTFRCDPISEHNRLYWYRQTLGQGPEFLTYFQNEAQLEKSRLLSDRFSAERPKGSFSTLEIQRTEQGDSAMYLCASSLLGHGTGSYEQYFGPGTRLTVT.

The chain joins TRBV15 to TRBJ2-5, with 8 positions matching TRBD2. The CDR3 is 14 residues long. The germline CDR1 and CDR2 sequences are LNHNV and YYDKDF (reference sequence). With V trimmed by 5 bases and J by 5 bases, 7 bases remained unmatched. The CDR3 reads CATSQTSEAETQYF. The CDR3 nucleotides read TGTGCCACCAGCCAGACTAGCGAGGCGGAGACCCAGTACTTC. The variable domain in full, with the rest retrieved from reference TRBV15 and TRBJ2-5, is DAMVIQNPRYQVTQFGKPVTLSCSQTLNHNVMYWYQQKSSQAPKLLFHYYDKDFNNEADTPDNFQSRRPNTSFCFLDIRSPGLGDTAMYLCATSQTSEAETQYFGPGTRLLVL.

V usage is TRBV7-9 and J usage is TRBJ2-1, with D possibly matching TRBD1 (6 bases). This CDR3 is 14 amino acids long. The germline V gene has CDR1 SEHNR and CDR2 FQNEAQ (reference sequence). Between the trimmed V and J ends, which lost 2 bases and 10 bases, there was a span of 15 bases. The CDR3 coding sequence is TGTGCCAGCAGCTTACGGCAGGGGCCCTGGGAGCAGTTCTTC. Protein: CASSLRQGPWEQFF.

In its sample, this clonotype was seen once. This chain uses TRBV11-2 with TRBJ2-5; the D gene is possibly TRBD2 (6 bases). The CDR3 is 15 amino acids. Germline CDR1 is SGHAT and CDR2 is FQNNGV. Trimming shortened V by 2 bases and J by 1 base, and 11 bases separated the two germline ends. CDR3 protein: CASSLPLATQETQYF. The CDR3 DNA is TGTGCCAGCAGCTTACCTCTAGCGACCCAAGAGACCCAGTACTTC.

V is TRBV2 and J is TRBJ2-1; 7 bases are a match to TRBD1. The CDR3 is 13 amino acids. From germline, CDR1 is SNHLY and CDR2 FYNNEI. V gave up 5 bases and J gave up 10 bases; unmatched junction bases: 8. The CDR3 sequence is CASSLHGDSEQFF. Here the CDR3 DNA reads TGTGCCAGCAGTTTACACGGGGACAGCGAGCAGTTCTTC.

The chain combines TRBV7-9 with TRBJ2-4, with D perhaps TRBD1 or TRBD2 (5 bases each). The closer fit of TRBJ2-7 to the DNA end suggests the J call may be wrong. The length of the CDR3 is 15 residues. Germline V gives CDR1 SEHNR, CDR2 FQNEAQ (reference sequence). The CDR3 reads CASSSSGTLSYEQYF. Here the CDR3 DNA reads TGTGCCAGCAGCTCGTCCGGGACGTTATCCTACGAGCAGTACTTC.

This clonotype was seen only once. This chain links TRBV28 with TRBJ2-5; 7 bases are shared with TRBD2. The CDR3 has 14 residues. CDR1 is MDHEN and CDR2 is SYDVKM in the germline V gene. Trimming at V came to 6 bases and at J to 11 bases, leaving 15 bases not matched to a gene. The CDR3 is CASRRRTRGYKQYF. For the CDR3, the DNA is TGTGCCAGCAGACGTAGGACTAGGGGTTACAAGCAGTACTTC.

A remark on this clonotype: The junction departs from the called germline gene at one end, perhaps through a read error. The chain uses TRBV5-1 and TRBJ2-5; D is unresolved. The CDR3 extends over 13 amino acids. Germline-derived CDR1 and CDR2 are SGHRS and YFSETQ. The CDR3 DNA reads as TGCGCCGGCAGCTTAACGGTCGGGGAGACCCAGTACTTC. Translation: CAGSLTVGETQYF.

The CDR3 is CSVEDSENEQYF. The DNA for the CDR3 is TGCAGCGTTGAAGATTCCGAGAACGAGCAGTACTTC. J is TRBJ2-7 and V is TRBV29-1; D ambiguous. The germline V gene encodes CDR1 SQVTM and CDR2 ANQGSEA. Trimming shortened V by 0 bases and J by 5 bases, and 8 bases separated the two germline ends. The CDR3 spans 12 residues.

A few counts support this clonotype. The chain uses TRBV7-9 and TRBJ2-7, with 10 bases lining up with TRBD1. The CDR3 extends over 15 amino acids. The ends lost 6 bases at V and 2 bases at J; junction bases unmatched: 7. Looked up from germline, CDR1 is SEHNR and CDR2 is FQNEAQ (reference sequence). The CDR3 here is CASSPRQGATYEQYF. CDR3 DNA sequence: TGTGCCAGCAGTCCGAGACAGGGGGCCACCTACGAGCAGTACTTC. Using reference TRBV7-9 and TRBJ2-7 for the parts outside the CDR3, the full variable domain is DTGVSQNPRHKITKRGQNVTFRCDPISEHNRLYWYRQTLGQGPEFLTYFQNEAQLEKSRLLSDRFSAERPKGSFSTLEIQRTEQGDSAMYLCASSPRQGATYEQYFGPGTRLTVT.

The CDR3 loop is CASSPTLLAGPGNIQYF. The DNA of the CDR3 is TGTGCCAGCAGCCCGACTCTATTAGCGGGACCGGGGAACATTCAGTACTTC. The chain is built from TRBV9 and TRBJ2-4; TRBD2 aligns across 8 bases. Germline V gene sequence: CDR1 SGDLS, CDR2 YYNGEE. The CDR3 loop spans 17 amino acids. V dropped 4 bases and J dropped 7; count of bases not matched to a gene: 16.

CDR3 sequence: CASSYGTGEGSPLHF. The CDR3 nucleotides read TGTGCCAGCAGTTACGGGACAGGGGAAGGCTCACCCCTCCACTTT. The chain links TRBV6-5 to TRBJ1-6, with 10 bases that match TRBD1. Germline-derived CDR1 and CDR2 are MNHEY and SVGAGI. Losses at the gene ends were 2 bases for V and 10 bases for J; bases not matched to a gene: 5. The CDR3 sequence is 15 residues long.

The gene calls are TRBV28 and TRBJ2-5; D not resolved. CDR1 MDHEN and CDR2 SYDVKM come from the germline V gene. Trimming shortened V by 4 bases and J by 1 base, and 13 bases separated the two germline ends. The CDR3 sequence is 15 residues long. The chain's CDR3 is CASSSEHVLQETQYF. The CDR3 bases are TGTGCCAGCAGTTCAGAACACGTTCTCCAAGAGACCCAGTACTTC. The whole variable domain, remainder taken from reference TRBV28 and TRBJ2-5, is DVKVTQSSRYLVKRTGEKVFLECVQDMDHENMFWYRQDPGLGLRLIYFSYDVKMKEKGDIPEGYSVSREKKERFSLILESASTNQTSMYLCASSSEHVLQETQYFGPGTRLLVL.

The CDR3 loop is CASSYQPGRGETQYF. As DNA, the CDR3 is TGTGCCAGCAGTTACCAGCCCGGGAGAGGAGAGACCCAGTACTTC. This chain links TRBV27 with TRBJ2-7; D is possibly TRBD2 (6 bases). The better agreement between TRBJ2-5 and the DNA end casts doubt on the J call. The CDR3 runs to 15 residues. CDR1 and CDR2 (germline): MNHEY, SMNVEV (reference sequence).

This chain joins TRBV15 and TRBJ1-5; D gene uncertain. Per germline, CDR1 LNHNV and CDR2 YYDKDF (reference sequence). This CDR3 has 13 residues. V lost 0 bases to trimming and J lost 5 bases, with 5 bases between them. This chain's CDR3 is CATSRDPHQPQHF. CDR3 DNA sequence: TGTGCCACCAGCAGAGATCCCCATCAGCCCCAGCATTTT.

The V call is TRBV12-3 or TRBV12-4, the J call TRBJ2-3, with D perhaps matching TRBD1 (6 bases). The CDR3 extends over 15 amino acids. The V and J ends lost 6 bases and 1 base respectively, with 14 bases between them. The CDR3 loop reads CASSPTGLRTDTQYF. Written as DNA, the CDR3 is TGTGCCAGCAGCCCCACAGGGCTTCGCACAGATACGCAGTATTTT.

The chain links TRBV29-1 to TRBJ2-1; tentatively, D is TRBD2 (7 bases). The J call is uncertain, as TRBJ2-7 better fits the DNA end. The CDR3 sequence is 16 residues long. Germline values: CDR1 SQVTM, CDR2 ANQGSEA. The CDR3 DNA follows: TGCAGCGTTGAAAGGAAGCGGGGACAATCATACAATGAGCAGTACTTC. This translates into CSVERKRGQSYNEQYF.

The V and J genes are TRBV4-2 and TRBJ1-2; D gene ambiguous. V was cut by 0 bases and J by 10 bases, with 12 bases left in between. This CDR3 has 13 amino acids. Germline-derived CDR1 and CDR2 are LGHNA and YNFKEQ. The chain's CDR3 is CASSQDTAYDYTF. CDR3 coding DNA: TGTGCCAGCAGCCAAGATACAGCTTACGACTACACCTTC.